These 21 T cell receptor beta chains were sequenced from one sample in a study of blood T cell repertoires in COVID-19. TCRdb's table, derived via immunoSEQ multiplex PCR, lists solely in-frame clones and lacks some. Here the sample spans almost 200,000 clones, around 92% being singletons. The sample taken for sequencing was PBMCs or T cells enriched from blood (not recorded which). The source of these receptors is a woman aged 18-29 years who had recovered from COVID-19.

This clone was detected only once. The V and J genes are TRBV15 and TRBJ1-2, with D possibly matching TRBD1 (6 bases). V gave up 3 bases and J gave up 3 bases, with 17 bases separating them. This CDR3 comprises 16 residues. The V gene's germline CDR1 is LNHNV and CDR2 YYDKDF (reference sequence). In DNA form, the CDR3 reads TGTGCCACCAGCAGGGATACGGCGACAGGTCACTATGGCTACACCTTC. Protein sequence: CATSRDTATGHYGYTF.

A remark on this clone: The DNA is left out, because the CDR3 cannot be placed on it with certainty; the CDR3 is given as TCRdb lists it. This chain connects TRBV6-6 to TRBJ2-1; TRBD2 is the table's D call and was not checked against the DNA. CDR1 is MNHNY and CDR2 is SVGAGI in the germline V gene (reference sequence). The CDR3 extends over 14 residues, inclusive of both ends. The CDR3 loop reads CASSYFAVGNLGFF.

The chain uses TRBV5-5 and TRBJ2-7, with 7 bases that match TRBD1. Germline V gives CDR1 SGHKS, CDR2 YYEKEE (reference sequence). The V gene end was trimmed by 2 bases and the J gene end by 0 bases; junction bases not matched to a gene: 5. This CDR3 has 15 residues. CDR3 DNA: TGTGCCAGCAGCTTTGGGGGACAGAGCTCCTACGAGCAGTACTTC. This gives the protein CASSFGGQSSYEQYF.

The V gene is TRBV7-9, the J gene TRBJ2-5, with TRBD1 identical over 7 bases. The CDR3 spans 14 residues. Germline V gene lookup returns CDR1 SEHNR and CDR2 FQNEAQ (reference sequence). The junction had 6 bases not matched to a gene; V was cut back by 6 bases and J by 2 bases. The CDR3 loop is CASSRDSTQETQYF. In nucleotides, the CDR3 is TGTGCCAGCAGTCGGGACAGTACTCAAGAGACCCAGTACTTC. The full variable domain, its missing parts supplied by reference TRBV7-9 and TRBJ2-5, is DTGVSQNPRHKITKRGQNVTFRCDPISEHNRLYWYRQTLGQGPEFLTYFQNEAQLEKSRLLSDRFSAERPKGSFSTLEIQRTEQGDSAMYLCASSRDSTQETQYFGPGTRLLVL.

This clone was counted only a few times. The rearrangement joins TRBV3-1 (or the pseudogene TRBV3-2) to TRBJ2-2, with 11 bases matching TRBD2. CDR1 and CDR2 from the germline V gene are LGHDT and YNNKEL (reference sequence). The CDR3 loop spans 17 amino acids. V shed 3 bases, J shed 7 bases, and the junction held 10 bases outside the gene matches. The CDR3 coding sequence is TGTGCCAGCAGCCAGGAAGGGACTAGCGGCAGTAACGGGGAGCTGTTTTTT. It translates to CASSQEGTSGSNGELFF.

The chain uses TRBV12-5 and TRBJ2-2, with D possibly TRBD2 on 5 matching bases. The CDR3 covers 15 residues. Trimming shortened V by 0 bases and J by 4 bases, and 9 bases separated the two germline ends. Germline CDR1 LGHNT, CDR2 FRNRAP. The CDR3 region has the DNA TGTGCTAGTGGTTTGGTACTAGGAGGCACCGGGGAGCTGTTTTTT. It translates to CASGLVLGGTGELFF.

This clone is a singleton in its sample. V usage is TRBV5-1 and J usage is TRBJ1-2; unclear D gene. From germline, CDR1 is SGHRS and CDR2 YFSETQ. The CDR3 consists of 14 residues. V gave up 3 bases and J gave up 7 bases, with 16 bases separating them. The CDR3 nucleotides are TGCGCCAGCAGCTCCGGACTGAATCCAGCTGGCTACACCTTC. Residues: CASSSGLNPAGYTF. Together with reference TRBV5-1 and TRBJ1-2, the CDR3 gives the full variable domain: KAGVTQTPRYLIKTRGQQVTLSCSPISGHRSVSWYQQTPGQGLQFLFEYFSETQRNKGNFPGRFSGRQFSNSRSEMNVSTLELGDSALYLCASSSGLNPAGYTFGSGTRLTVV.

The genes are TRBV3-1 (or the pseudogene TRBV3-2) and TRBJ2-7, with 7 bases identical to TRBD2. The germline V gene has CDR1 LGHDT and CDR2 YNNKEL (reference sequence). V gave up 2 bases and J gave up 2 bases; unmatched junction bases: 12. CDR3 length: 17 amino acids. The CDR3 DNA reads TGTGCCAGCAGCCAATTTCCCACCGAGCGGGGCACCTACGAGCAGTACTTC. Protein: CASSQFPTERGTYEQYF.

This clone has just one count. This chain joins TRBV3-1 (or the pseudogene TRBV3-2) and TRBJ1-1, with 9 bases that match TRBD1. This CDR3 region has 16 residues. Germline-derived CDR1 and CDR2 are LGHDT and YNNKEL (reference sequence). J lost 4 bases, V lost 5 bases, and 11 bases had no gene match. CDR3 coding DNA: TGTGCCAGCAGCACCGGGACAGGGAGGAGTGGCACTGAAGCTTTCTTT. Translating gives CASSTGTGRSGTEAFF.

The V gene is TRBV21-1, the J gene TRBJ1-2; TRBD1 is the table's D call and was not checked against the DNA. TRBV21-1 is termed a pseudogene. The CDR3 loop spans 13 amino acids. The CDR3, as DNA: TGTGCCAGCAGCGTAATAGCCAGGGGATGCTACACCTTC. It translates to CASSVIARGCYTF.

The chain couples TRBV19 to TRBJ2-1; D perhaps matches TRBD1 (5 bases). V lost 1 base to trimming and J lost 4 bases, with 17 bases between them. The CDR3 runs 17 residues. Germline V CDR1 and CDR2: LNHDA, SQIVND (reference sequence). The CDR3 coding sequence is TGTGCCAGTAGTATAGTAACAGGACCTATTAATTACAATGAGCAGTTCTTC. This codes for CASSIVTGPINYNEQFF.

The chain uses TRBV7-2 and TRBJ1-5; no reliable D call. Per germline, CDR1 SGHTA and CDR2 FQGNSA. V was cut by 1 base and J by 4 bases, with 8 bases left in between. This CDR3 region has 14 residues. The CDR3 DNA reads as TGTGCCAGCAGCTTAGTATCACTTAATCAGCCCCAGCATTTT. It translates to CASSLVSLNQPQHF.

The rearrangement joins TRBV2 to TRBJ2-5; 13 bases match TRBD2. The trim removed 4 bases at V and 1 base at J, leaving 3 bases unmatched. The germline V gene has CDR1 SNHLY and CDR2 FYNNEI. This CDR3 is built from 16 residues. CDR3 sequence: CASSVWTSGGQETQYF. The CDR3 DNA follows: TGTGCCAGCAGTGTCTGGACTAGCGGGGGCCAAGAGACCCAGTACTTC. The full variable domain, with the rest looked up from reference TRBV2 and TRBJ2-5, is EPEVTQTPSHQVTQMGQEVILRCVPISNHLYFYWYRQILGQKVEFLVSFYNNEISEKSEIFDDQFSVERPDGSNFTLKIRSTKLEDSAMYFCASSVWTSGGQETQYFGPGTRLLVL.

The chain has TRBV3-1 (or the pseudogene TRBV3-2) and TRBJ2-7, with D tentatively TRBD2 (5 bases). Germline V gene data show CDR1 as LGHDT and CDR2 as YNNKEL (reference sequence). The V and J ends lost 4 bases and 5 bases respectively, with 9 bases between them. This CDR3 has 12 residues. In nucleotides, the CDR3 is TGTGCCAGCAGCCGACCCGGGAACGAGCAGTACTTC. The encoded protein is CASSRPGNEQYF.

The chain recombines TRBV29-1 with TRBJ2-5, with unresolved D. Germline CDR1 is SQVTM and CDR2 is ANQGSEA. The CDR3 loop spans 13 amino acids. Trimming left V 3 bases short and J 4 bases short, with 12 bases between. The CDR3 spells CSVDFLPGETQYF. The CDR3 bases are TGCAGCGTTGATTTCCTACCGGGAGAGACCCAGTACTTC.

This rearrangement joins TRBV15 to TRBJ2-4; a weak D match, TRBD2 (5 bases). The germline V gene encodes CDR1 LNHNV and CDR2 YYDKDF (reference sequence). V lost 4 bases to trimming and J lost 0 bases, with 13 bases between them. This CDR3 spans 16 amino acids. CDR3 sequence (DNA): TGTGCCACCAGCACCCGGACTTTCTTAGCCAAAAACATTCAGTACTTC. Translated: CATSTRTFLAKNIQYF.

The table lists this clone with many counts. The CDR3 reads CASSLVGAGGHNEQFF. CDR3 sequence (DNA): TGTGCCAGCAGCCTTGTAGGGGCGGGGGGGCACAATGAGCAGTTCTTC. The rearrangement joins TRBV5-6 to TRBJ2-1, with 9 bases aligning to TRBD2. Germline loops: CDR1 SGHDT, CDR2 YYEEEE. This CDR3 spans 16 amino acids. J gave up 5 bases and V 4 bases, and 10 bases lay outside the gene matches.

A few counts support this clone. V gene TRBV5-1 combines with J gene TRBJ1-4; 9 bases map to TRBD1. The CDR3 is 17 amino acids. CDR1 is SGHRS, CDR2 YFSETQ, per germline. J gave up 8 bases and V 0 bases, and 11 bases lay outside the gene matches. For the CDR3, the DNA is TGCGCCAGCAGCTTGGGGGTCGGACAGGGGATGGGAGAAAAACTGTTTTTT. It codes for CASSLGVGQGMGEKLFF.

The CDR3 nucleotides read TGTGCCAGCTCACCCCTTACAGGGGTTGAAGCTTTCTTT. Its translation: CASSPLTGVEAFF. J is TRBJ1-1 and V is TRBV18, with 7 bases that match TRBD1. This CDR3 comprises 13 residues. V lost 3 bases to trimming and J lost 7 bases; unmatched junction nucleotides: 5. The germline V gene encodes CDR1 KGHSH and CDR2 LQKENI.

J is TRBJ2-7 and V is TRBV19, with TRBD1 as a possible D gene (5 bases). Trimming shortened V by 4 bases and J by 0 bases, and 7 bases separated the two germline ends. Germline-derived CDR1 and CDR2 are LNHDA and SQIVND (reference sequence). This CDR3 region has 13 residues. The CDR3 protein is CASSTQASYEQYF. CDR3 coding DNA: TGTGCCAGTAGTACACAGGCCTCCTACGAGCAGTACTTC.

This clone appeared a single time. The chain combines TRBV27 with TRBJ2-3; 9 bases are shared with TRBD1. Germline CDR1 is MNHEY and CDR2 is SMNVEV (reference sequence). This CDR3 comprises 16 residues. Trimming took 5 bases from V and 5 from J; bases not matched to a gene: 11. The CDR3 loop reads CASSLTRGQGVDTQYF. CDR3 coding DNA: TGTGCCAGCAGTCTGACCCGGGGACAGGGAGTAGATACGCAGTATTTT.